This T cell receptor beta chain was sequenced in a study of identical twins. This clonotype came up many times. Its antigen is still unknown. TCRdb reprocessed the 5' RACE reads via MiXCR and lists one record per CDR3 protein. The sample has about 190,000 distinct CDR3 sequences; about 16% are singletons. V was clipped by 7 bases and J by 6 bases, with 3 bases between them. The germline V gene encodes CDR1 SNHLY and CDR2 FYNNEI. The CDR3 has 9 residues. Study outcomes and limitations: Instead of following the same donors, the conclusions were based on cross-sectional statistical analysis.

The sample was also reused in another study, on T cells expressing NK-cell markers. That paper adds: Among several donors, these clonotypes also ranked first in the CD3+CD56-NKG2C+ fraction.

The sequence was obtained from a woman aged 18-29 years in good health. The V and J genes are TRBV2 and TRBJ2-5; D unresolved. What was sequenced was CD8+ T cells sorted from blood. The CDR3, as DNA: TGTGCCAGCACGAAGACCCAGTACTTC. This encodes CASTKTQYF.